Sequencing of this T cell receptor beta chain was carried out in a study of T cell responses to AZD1222 COVID-19 vaccine. Remarks on this clone: Its antigen remains unidentified.

The CDR3 contains 13 residues. Trimming took 6 bases from V and 3 from J, leaving 10 bases between them. From germline, CDR1 is SEHNR and CDR2 FQNEAQ (reference sequence). Overall study findings and caveats: Spike-wide coverage was observed for vaccine-associated CD4 TCRs, with dominant responses at 160-218 and 743-854.

Sequencing used immunoSEQ multiplex PCR; TCRdb keeps in-frame clones, though not all of them. Seen here are 120,000 or so clones, about 89% observed once, and the top ten hold less than 30%. Sequenced material: peripheral blood, taken on day 0 of AZD1222 vaccination. This sequence was found in an adult in good health. The genes are TRBV7-9 and TRBJ2-3, with D possibly being TRBD1 (6 bases). CDR3 sequence reads: CASSSTGTDTQYF. The CDR3 DNA sequence: TGTGCCAGCAGTTCCACAGGGACAGATACGCAGTATTTT.